What follows are 2 T cell receptor beta chains derived from one specimen sequenced in a study of Graves' ophthalmopathy and Graves' hyperthyroidism. TCR beta CDR3 amplification used RNA transcripts. A first-round RT-PCR used HTBI primers, followed by a second-round multiplex PCR. TCRdb passed the multiplex PCR reads through MiXCR, listing each CDR3 protein once. The sample has 170,000 or so distinct CDR3 sequences; over 35% are singletons. Sequencing used peripheral blood. The receptors here all came from a woman between 35 and 50 years old with Graves' ophthalmopathy.

The chain has TRBV6-1 and TRBJ1-6, with D possibly matching TRBD1 (5 bases). V was clipped by 1 base and J by 6 bases, with 7 bases between them. The germline CDR1 and CDR2 sequences are MNHNS and SASEGT. The CDR3 contains 14 residues. The CDR3 spells CASSEVGVNSPLHF. The CDR3 bases are TGTGCCAGCAGTGAAGTAGGGGTTAATTCACCCCTCCACTTT.

This clonotype was counted ten times or more. The chain combines TRBV27 with TRBJ2-2; 10 nucleotides match TRBD2. This CDR3 is 16 amino acids long. V trimming: 2 bases; J trimming: 2 bases; junction bases outside the gene matches: 2. Germline CDR1 and CDR2: MNHEY and SMNVEV (reference sequence). For the CDR3, the DNA is TGTGCCAGCAGTTTACTAGCGGGAGTTAACACCGGGGAGCTGTTTTTT. Translated, it gives CASSLLAGVNTGELFF.